This T cell receptor (beta chain) was found in a study of cytomegalovirus exposure and HLA in healthy donors. Study-wide results and caveats: In vitro checks showed that a few CMV-associated chains really do target CMV antigens. Presence/absence results assume similar sequencing depth per donor, which may not hold. The records held CMV serostatus as the only immune exposure information. In a later analysis, at a false discovery rate of 0.05, some 15,000 TCR beta sequences were associated with HLA alleles.

Looked up from germline, CDR1 is SGHRS and CDR2 is YFSETQ. V was clipped by 0 bases and J by 2 bases, with 12 bases between them. This CDR3 region has 17 residues. Details on this clone: Its target is unknown.

Primers: 60 Vbeta forward and 13 Jbeta reverse. Measured with immunoSEQ multiplex PCR; TCRdb has only the in-frame clones, and not every one. The sample consists of roughly 150,000 clones, less than 65% of them appearing once. The sequencing input was PBMCs. This chain connects TRBV5-1 to TRBJ2-6, with D perhaps matching TRBD2 (5 bases). The TCR was taken from a woman aged 25 to 39 in good health and CMV-seropositive. The CDR3 reads CASSLETGLAGANVLTF. In DNA form, the CDR3 reads TGCGCCAGCAGCTTGGAAACGGGGTTGGCTGGGGCCAACGTCCTGACTTTC.